The rows below give T cell receptor beta chains drawn from one sample of a study of T cells in Graves' hyperthyroidism and ophthalmopathy. TCRdb redid the calling of the multiplex PCR reads with MiXCR, one entry per CDR3 protein. The table has 600,000 or so distinct CDR3 sequences, around 15% seen once. The sample comprised blood. Every receptor here comes from a woman in her twenties or thirties with Graves' hyperthyroidism. Each CDR3 is given with its conserved first and last residue. A D gene is named only where the DNA matches it firmly. Size tells how often a clone was seen (once, few, many) or the class of an expanded clone, and some rows leave it out.

>TRBJ2-1|TRBV20-1|.|.|13
CSPLMSSYNEQFF
TGCAGTCCTCTCATGAGCTCCTACAATGAGCAGTTCTTC
>TRBJ2-7|TRBV6-5|many|TRBD1|17
CASSYHQQGAGWGEQYF
TGTGCCAGCAGTTACCATCAACAGGGGGCGGGTTGGGGCGAGCAGTACTTC
>TRBJ2-1|TRBV20-1|few|.|10
CSASPHEQFF
TGCAGTGCTAGCCCTCATGAGCAGTTCTTC
>TRBJ2-3|TRBV6-5|many|.|13
CASSYVGTDTQYF
TGTGCCAGCAGTTACGTGGGCACAGATACGCAGTATTTT
>TRBJ1-5|TRBV20-1|few|.|15
CSARPQRGSNQPQHF
TGCAGTGCTCGGCCACAACGAGGGAGCAATCAGCCCCAGCATTTT
>TRBJ2-5|TRBV4-2|few|.|15
CASSQDAARKETQYF
TGTGCCAGCAGCCAAGATGCGGCTAGAAAAGAGACCCAGTACTTC
>TRBJ1-2|TRBV7-3|.|TRBD1|11
CATIQGNGYTF
TGTGCCACCATACAGGGGAATGGCTACACCTTC
>TRBJ2-3|TRBV13|once|TRBD1|16
CASSLSPGTGGDTQYF
TGTGCCAGCAGCCTCAGTCCCGGGACAGGGGGAGATACGCAGTATTTT
>TRBJ1-5|TRBV20-1|many|.|13
CSAQAHDYQPQHF
TGCAGTGCTCAAGCACACGACTATCAGCCCCAGCATTTT
>TRBJ2-1|TRBV6-4|few|.|15
CASSDGSEAYNEQFF
TGTGCCAGCAGTGACGGGTCTGAAGCCTACAATGAGCAGTTCTTC
>TRBJ1-4|TRBV5-6|.|TRBD1|15
CASSLGQGVFEKLFF
TGTGCCAGCAGCTTGGGACAGGGGGTATTTGAAAAACTGTTTTTT
>TRBJ1-1|TRBV6-1|many|TRBD1|15
CASSKYRGGNTEAFF
TGTGCCAGCAGTAAATACAGGGGCGGTAACACTGAAGCTTTCTTT
>TRBJ2-7|TRBV30|many|.|12
CAFSGAAYEQYF
TGTGCCTTTAGCGGAGCCGCCTACGAGCAATACTTC
>TRBJ1-6|TRBV2|many|TRBD1|14
CASSSRGRMSPLHF
TGTGCCAGCAGTTCCAGGGGGCGAATGTCACCCCTCCACTTT
>TRBJ1-1|TRBV6-2/TRBV6-3|many|.|14
CASSPERGYTEAFF
TGTGCCAGCAGCCCTGAGCGGGGGTACACTGAAGCTTTCTTT
>TRBJ1-4|TRBV7-2|.|.|14
CASSDSGLNEKLFF
TGTGCCAGCAGCGACTCAGGGTTAAATGAAAAACTGTTTTTT
>TRBJ1-1|TRBV6-1|.|.|14
CASSQKGWSTEAFF
TGTGCCAGCAGCCAAAAGGGTTGGAGCACTGAAGCTTTCTTT
>TRBJ2-1|TRBV7-2|many|TRBD2|15
CASSPLAYSYNEQFF
TGTGCCAGCAGCCCACTAGCGTACTCCTACAATGAGCAGTTCTTC
>TRBJ1-2|TRBV20-1|few|.|12
CSARVQSYGYTF
TGCAGTGCTAGAGTTCAGAGCTATGGCTACACCTTC
>TRBJ2-7|TRBV5-4|.|.|15
CASSPTVRGMEEQYF
TGTGCCAGCAGCCCGACGGTCAGGGGAATGGAGGAGCAGTACTTC
>TRBJ2-3|TRBV24-1|.|TRBD1|14
CATSGVTGGGTQYF
TGTGCCACCAGTGGCGTGACAGGGGGGGGTACGCAGTATTTT
>TRBJ1-1|TRBV6-5|many|.|15
CASSYSGAENTEAFF
TGTGCCAGCAGTTACTCGGGGGCGGAGAACACTGAAGCTTTCTTT
>TRBJ1-2|TRBV9|.|TRBD1|17
CASSTRTGAFDSDGYTF
TGTGCCAGCAGCACCCGGACAGGGGCCTTTGACAGTGATGGCTACACCTTC
>TRBJ1-2|TRBV7-8|.|TRBD1|15
CASSPDDRALYGYTF
TGTGCCAGCAGCCCAGACGACAGGGCCCTCTATGGCTACACCTTC
>TRBJ2-1|TRBV12-3/TRBV12-4|many|.|14
CASSLLFGGNEQFF
TGTGCCAGCAGTTTACTTTTTGGAGGGAATGAGCAGTTCTTC
>TRBJ1-3|TRBV20-1|many|.|15
CSARGDGGDGNTIYF
TGCAGTGCTAGAGGGGATGGGGGGGATGGAAACACCATATATTTT
>TRBJ2-1|TRBV2|.|TRBD2|15
CASSERTSGRSRKFF
TGTGCCAGCAGCGAACGGACTAGCGGGAGAAGTCGGAAGTTCTTC
>TRBJ2-5|TRBV5-1|.|.|16
CASSLYRPGAGETQYF
TGCGCCAGCAGCTTATATCGTCCGGGGGCGGGAGAGACCCAGTACTTC
>TRBJ1-5|TRBV20-1|few|.|17
CSASKQGGQQGNQPQHF
TGCAGTGCTAGTAAACAGGGCGGACAGCAAGGCAATCAGCCCCAGCATTTT
>TRBJ2-1|TRBV29-1|many|.|14
CSVELGVLGDEQFF
TGCAGCGTTGAATTAGGAGTCCTGGGGGATGAGCAGTTCTTC
>TRBJ1-2|TRBV10-3|few|.|15
CAISESSGVNYGYTF
TGTGCCATCAGTGAGTCGTCAGGGGTTAACTATGGCTACACCTTC
>TRBJ2-3|TRBV18|.|.|15
CASSRGTGAVGTQYF
TGTGCCAGCTCACGCGGGACCGGAGCCGTTGGTACGCAGTATTTT
>TRBJ2-3|TRBV6-1|few|TRBD2|14
CASRKGLAGGTQYF
TGTGCCAGCAGGAAGGGACTAGCGGGAGGTACGCAGTATTTT
>TRBJ1-6|TRBV10-3|.|.|16
CAISEQTATTDSPLHF
TGTGCCATCAGTGAACAGACAGCAACTACAGATTCACCCCTCCACTTT
>TRBJ2-2|TRBV28|many|TRBD2|20
CASSSSGLAGARGNTGELFF
TGTGCCAGCAGTTCCTCGGGACTAGCGGGAGCAAGAGGGAACACCGGGGAGCTGTTTTTT
>TRBJ1-1|TRBV19|once|.|13
CGTRGILNTEAFF
TGTGGCACGAGAGGGATACTGAACACTGAAGCTTTCTTT
>TRBJ2-5|TRBV11-3|many|TRBD2|18
CASSLVGLAGAHQETQYF
TGTGCCAGCAGCTTAGTGGGACTAGCGGGGGCACACCAAGAGACCCAGTACTTC
>TRBJ1-1|TRBV6-5|.|.|12
CASSYPGEGAFF
TGTGCCAGCAGTTACCCGGGGGAGGGCGCTTTCTTT